A selection of T cell receptor beta chains follows, all from one sample in a study of blood T cell repertoires in COVID-19. Clones were read by immunoSEQ multiplex PCR, and TCRdb kept only the in-frame ones, dropping some. The table includes more than 85,000 clones, about nine tenths detected once. The sample was peripheral blood. The receptors stem from a woman in her forties or fifties with COVID-19, enrolled during active disease. Each CDR3 is given with its conserved first and last residue. D genes are given only for firm matches. Expanded clones get a size class; other rows say once, few or many, or leave the size out.

TRBV10-2	few	TRBJ2-3	TRBD2	CASSKLAGTTDTQYF	TGCGCCAGCAGCAAACTAGCGGGCACTACAGATACGCAGTATTTT
TRBV5-4	.	TRBJ2-2	TRBD2	CASSLGTSGGPGELFF	TGTGCCAGCAGCCTTGGGACTAGCGGGGGTCCCGGGGAGCTGTTTTTT
TRBV5-4	.	TRBJ1-4	.	CAWAGNEKLFF	TGTGCATGGGCGGGTAATGAAAAACTGTTTTTT
TRBV30	.	TRBJ2-5	.	CAWSRVRETQYF	TGTGCCTGGAGCCGGGTCCGAGAGACCCAGTACTTC
TRBV19	.	TRBJ2-2	.	CASSIDPGTGELFF	TGTGCCAGTAGTATAGATCCAGGGACCGGGGAGCTGTTTTTT
TRBV6-5	.	TRBJ1-5	.	CASSYSGGDNQPQHF	TGTGCCAGCAGTTACTCCGGGGGGGACAATCAGCCCCAGCATTTT
TRBV24-1	.	TRBJ2-2	.	CATSESANTGELFF	TGTGCCACCAGTGAGTCAGCGAACACCGGGGAGCTGTTTTTT
TRBV11-2	.	TRBJ2-7	.	CASSPGTSFYEQYF	TGTGCCAGCAGCCCCGGGACTTCTTTCTACGAGCAGTACTTC
TRBV28	.	TRBJ2-2	.	CASSRRVGELFF	TGTGCCAGCAGCCGTCGGGTCGGGGAGCTGTTTTTT
TRBV2	once	TRBJ2-2	.	CASSEAATTTGELFF	TGTGCCAGCAGTGAAGCCGCGACTACCACCGGGGAGCTGTTTTTT
TRBV7-2	.	TRBJ2-5	.	CASSQKETQYF	TGTGCCAGCAGCCAAAAAGAGACCCAGTACTTC
TRBV5-1	.	TRBJ2-5	.	CASSSRTGGGETQYF	TGCGCCAGCAGCTCCCGGACAGGTGGAGGGGAGACCCAGTACTTC
TRBV5-1	.	TRBJ1-1	TRBD1	CASSLGMGQGGTEAFF	TGCGCCAGCAGCTTAGGTATGGGACAGGGTGGCACTGAAGCTTTCTTT
TRBV4-1	.	TRBJ1-1	TRBD1	CASSAPGQPNTEAFF	TGCGCCAGCAGCGCTCCGGGACAGCCGAACACTGAAGCTTTCTTT
TRBV4-1	once	TRBJ2-5	.	CASSQEWPNPETQYF	TGCGCCAGCAGCCAAGAGTGGCCGAACCCGGAGACCCAGTACTTC
TRBV4-1	.	TRBJ2-4	TRBD1	CASSQAIDRVINIQYF	TGCGCCAGCAGCCAAGCGATAGACAGGGTGATAAACATTCAGTACTTC
TRBV19	.	TRBJ2-1	TRBD2	CASSSLSGGRYNEQFF	TGTGCCAGTAGTAGCCTCAGCGGGGGCCGTTACAATGAGCAGTTCTTC
TRBV10-3	.	TRBJ2-3	.	CAISESRSTDTQYF	TGTGCCATCAGTGAGTCCCGTAGCACAGATACGCAGTATTTT
TRBV5-1	once	TRBJ1-4	.	CASSLAVYEKLFF	TGCGCCAGCAGCTTGGCCGTTTATGAAAAACTGTTTTTT
TRBV27	.	TRBJ2-7	TRBD2	CATLAGGSSYEQYF	TGTGCCACCCTAGCGGGGGGGAGCTCCTACGAGCAGTACTTC
TRBV5-1	.	TRBJ1-4	.	CASSLVGATNEKLFF	TGCGCCAGCAGCTTGGTCGGGGCAACTAATGAAAAACTGTTTTTT
TRBV30	.	TRBJ2-1	TRBD1	CAYNRQGPEQFF	TGTGCCTACAATAGACAGGGCCCTGAGCAGTTCTTC
TRBV28	.	TRBJ1-2	.	CASSPSGGIYGYTF	TGTGCCAGCAGCCCCAGCGGGGGTATCTATGGCTACACCTTC
TRBV7-2	.	TRBJ2-7	TRBD2	CASSPRLSSGEIYEQYF	TGTGCCAGCAGCCCCCGTCTTTCTAGCGGGGAGATCTACGAGCAGTACTTC
TRBV7-9	.	TRBJ1-2	.	CASSLDVAISYTF	TGTGCCAGCAGCTTAGATGTTGCTATTAGCTACACCTTC
TRBV15	.	TRBJ1-6	.	CATSRDPRGSPLHF	TGTGCCACCAGCAGAGATCCCCGGGGTTCACCCCTCCACTTT
TRBV9	.	TRBJ2-1	TRBD2	CASSASGGVDEQFF	TGTGCCAGCAGCGCTAGCGGGGGGGTCGACGAGCAGTTCTTC
TRBV19	.	TRBJ2-1	TRBD2	CASSLRTSSYNEQFF	TGTGCCAGTAGTCTCCGGACTAGCTCCTACAATGAGCAGTTCTTC